Below, one T cell receptor (beta chain) is given with its context. One end of the junction is discordant with germline, which a read error may explain. The sample belongs to a study of blood T cells in healthy people across ages. Sample-barcoded 5' priming and a J-beta primer mix drove a second PCR of roughly 7 to 11 cycles. TCRdb re-called the 5' RACE reads with MiXCR, one entry per CDR3 protein. The sample has some 1.5 million distinct CDR3 sequences; roughly 27% are singletons. The TCR was taken from a woman younger than 45 in good health. Material: blood.

The DNA for the CDR3 is TGTGCCAACTCACCACGGACTAGCGGCGCCTACGAGCAGTACTTC. Amino acid sequence: CANSPRTSGAYEQYF. The V call is TRBV18, the J call TRBJ2-7; TRBD2 matches 10 bases. Looked up from germline, CDR1 is KGHSH and CDR2 is LQKENI. This CDR3 region has 15 residues.